Listed here are 27 T cell receptor beta chains from one sample, sequenced in a study of blood T cells in healthy people across ages. Through a sample-barcoded 5' primer and a J-beta primer mix, a second PCR was run for roughly 7 to 11 cycles. MiXCR, applied by TCRdb to the 5' RACE reads, yields one record per CDR3 protein. The repertoire holds about 680,000 distinct CDR3 sequences, 49% seen once, with approximately 32% in the top ten. The sequencing sample was made of blood. The receptors shown here come from a woman in her sixties or seventies in good health.

The chain has TRBV25-1 and TRBJ2-7; TRBD1 agrees at 7 bases. With V trimmed by 10 bases and J by 0 bases, 9 bases remained unmatched. CDR1 is MGHDK and CDR2 is SYGVNS in the germline V gene. The CDR3 runs 14 residues. CDR3 bases: TGTGCCACCTTTTCTAGGGACAGCTCCTACGAGCAGTACTTC. This encodes CATFSRDSSYEQYF.

This chain uses TRBV4-3 with TRBJ2-7, with 8 bases aligning to TRBD2. CDR3 length equals 13 residues. J lost 7 bases, V lost 5 bases, and 7 bases had no gene match. The germline V gene encodes CDR1 LGHNA and CDR2 YSLEER. The DNA for the CDR3 is TGCGCCAGCAGCTTTACTAGCGGCAATGAGCAGTACTTC. Amino acids: CASSFTSGNEQYF.

On this clonotype itself: Germline is not matched at one junction end, which may reflect a read error. The chain recombines TRBV27 with TRBJ2-1; 7 bases map to TRBD2. Germline V gives CDR1 MNHEY, CDR2 SMNVEV (reference sequence). The CDR3 totals 15 residues. As DNA, the CDR3 is TGTGCCAGCAGAGAAAACCGGGGCGGGAGCCGTGAGCGGTTCTTC. It encodes CASRENRGGSRERFF.

The V and J genes are TRBV7-2 and TRBJ2-7; weak D call: TRBD2 (6 bases). The CDR3 is made up of 18 amino acids. Between the trimmed V and J ends, which lost 1 base and 0 bases, there was a span of 19 bases. Germline V gene lookup returns CDR1 SGHTA and CDR2 FQGNSA. The CDR3 sequence is CASSLVVGGHRSSYEQYF. CDR3 nucleotides: TGTGCCAGCAGCTTAGTTGTGGGAGGCCACCGAAGCTCCTACGAGCAGTACTTC.

This clonotype was seen more than once but under ten times. In DNA form, the CDR3 reads TGCGCCAGCAGCCAAGAACCCCCAATGGGGAGTGGAAAGAATGAAAAACTGTTTTTT. Translated, it gives CASSQEPPMGSGKNEKLFF. V usage is TRBV4-3 and J usage is TRBJ1-4; D ambiguous. Germline values: CDR1 LGHNA, CDR2 YSLEER. The CDR3 contains 19 residues. Trimming took 0 bases from V and 5 from J, leaving 22 bases between them.

For the CDR3, the DNA is TGTGCCAGCAGTTACATCGCGGGAGGAGAGGAGCAGTACTTC. It is translated as CASSYIAGGEEQYF. The chain uses TRBV6-2 or TRBV6-3 and TRBJ2-7; 8 bases fit TRBD2. The germline gives CDR1 MNHEY, CDR2 SVGEGT. The V and J ends lost 2 bases and 7 bases, in that order; junction bases with no gene match: 7. This CDR3 is built from 14 residues.

This clonotype has a count of ten or more. The chain recombines TRBV29-1 with TRBJ2-5; the match to TRBD1 covers 7 bases. V was clipped by 7 bases and J by 2 bases; unmatched bases: 4. The CDR3 consists of 12 residues. The germline CDR1 and CDR2 sequences are SQVTM and ANQGSEA. The CDR3 region has the DNA TGCAGCGCCAGGACAGGTCAAGAGACCCAGTACTTC. Its translation: CSARTGQETQYF.

This clonotype was picked up a small number of times. The chain carries TRBV5-1 and TRBJ2-3, with D tentatively TRBD1 (5 bases). CDR1 SGHRS and CDR2 YFSETQ come from the germline V gene. The CDR3 runs 15 residues. Trimming pared 4 bases from V and 2 bases from J, leaving 14 bases between. In DNA, the CDR3 is TGCGCCAGCAGCGCTGATTTAGGGGACACAGATACGCAGTATTTT. Translating it yields CASSADLGDTDTQYF.

The CDR3 DNA reads as TGTGCCAGCTCATGGGCCCAACCTCCCGACGAGCAGTACTTC. Amino acid sequence: CASSWAQPPDEQYF. This sequence joins TRBV18 and TRBJ2-7; D unclear. There are 14 residues in the CDR3. V was trimmed by 5 bases and J by 5 bases, leaving 16 bases between them. Germline assignment: CDR1 KGHSH and CDR2 LQKENI.

J is TRBJ2-3 and V is TRBV28, with 7 nucleotides matching TRBD2. This CDR3 comprises 16 residues. CDR1 is MDHEN, CDR2 SYDVKM, per germline. V dropped 5 bases and J dropped 4; count of bases not matched to a gene: 12. CDR3: CASSIPLAGEADTQYF. CDR3 nucleotides: TGTGCCAGCAGTATACCCCTGGCGGGAGAGGCAGATACGCAGTATTTT.

The chain couples TRBV4-1 to TRBJ2-1; the match to TRBD1 covers 7 bases. V was clipped by 4 bases and J by 6 bases; unmatched bases: 6. The CDR3 has 14 amino acids. Germline CDR1 MGHRA, CDR2 YSYEKL. CDR3 in amino acids: CASSPATGSNEQFF. The CDR3 bases are TGCGCCAGCAGCCCAGCGACAGGGAGCAATGAGCAGTTCTTC.

The rearrangement uses TRBV20-1 and TRBJ1-2; D might be TRBD1 (5 bases). Looked up from germline, CDR1 is DFQATT and CDR2 is SNEGSKA (reference sequence). The CDR3 is made up of 13 amino acids. V lost 3 bases and J lost 4, with 12 bases in between. Written as DNA, the CDR3 is TGCAGTGCTAGTCTGGGACTGACCTATGGCTACACCTTC. Encoded protein: CSASLGLTYGYTF.

This clonotype occurred many times. J is TRBJ2-1 and V is TRBV20-1; no firm D call. Trimming removed 3 bases at V and 0 bases at J, with 9 bases between. Germline assignment: CDR1 DFQATT and CDR2 SNEGSKA (reference sequence). The CDR3 contains 14 residues. The CDR3, as DNA: TGCAGTGCTAGCCGGAGACACTCCTACAATGAGCAGTTCTTC. Encoded protein: CSASRRHSYNEQFF.

V gene TRBV10-3 combines with J gene TRBJ2-4; TRBD1 aligns across 10 bases. The last part of the DNA fits TRBJ2-7 better; the J call may be wrong. The germline V gene has CDR1 ENHRY and CDR2 SYGVKD. This CDR3 comprises 16 residues. CDR3 sequence reads: CAINSTGTGDLGEQYF. For the CDR3, the DNA is TGTGCCATCAACTCCACCGGGACAGGGGATCTCGGCGAGCAGTACTTC.

The CDR3 sequence is CSVKASGTEQFF. The CDR3 DNA reads as TGCAGCGTGAAAGCTAGCGGGACCGAGCAGTTCTTC. The genes are TRBV29-1 and TRBJ2-1; 9 bases fit TRBD2. J gave up 10 bases and V 6 bases, and 7 bases lay outside the gene matches. CDR1 is SQVTM and CDR2 is ANQGSEA in the germline V gene. This CDR3 is 12 amino acids long.

Turning to this clonotype: Germline and junction disagree at one end, which may indicate a read error. J is TRBJ2-5 and V is TRBV6-6; 13 nucleotides align to TRBD2. The CDR3 is 16 residues long. Germline assignment: CDR1 MNHNY and CDR2 SVGAGI (reference sequence). CDR3 sequence (DNA): TGTGCCAGCAGTCCCCGGACTAGCGGGAGAGGGGTGACCCGGTACTTC. Translated: CASSPRTSGRGVTRYF.

This clonotype showed up many times. The genes are TRBV7-2 and TRBJ2-7, with TRBD1 identical over 11 bases. The CDR3 is 14 residues long. J gave up 4 bases and V 6 bases, and 5 bases lay outside the gene matches. Germline V gene sequence: CDR1 SGHTA, CDR2 FQGNSA. The CDR3 loop is CASSSRDRGYEQYF. As DNA, the CDR3 is TGTGCCAGCAGTTCGAGGGACAGGGGGTACGAGCAGTACTTC.

In its sample, this clonotype was seen once. V usage is TRBV3-1 and J usage is TRBJ2-1; D is undetermined. Germline lookup yields CDR1 LGHDT and CDR2 YNNKEL (reference sequence). The CDR3 runs 13 residues. The V end was cut by 1 base, the J end by 10 bases, with 11 bases between. CDR3 nucleotide sequence: TGTGCCAGCAGCCAAGTGACGGACCGCGAGCAGTTCTTC. As protein: CASSQVTDREQFF.

With regard to this clonotype: Just one base apart from a much larger clone, this may be a read error. The chain recombines TRBV7-2 with TRBJ2-3; D is undetermined. The V and J ends lost 8 bases and 5 bases respectively, with 14 bases between them. The germline V gene has CDR1 SGHTA and CDR2 FQGNSA. The CDR3 runs 13 residues. The CDR3 sequence is CASGQNRQDTQYF. The CDR3 DNA reads as TGTGCCAGCGGCCAGAACAGACAAGATACGCAGTATTTT.

The rearrangement links TRBV10-3 to TRBJ2-3; D remains unclear. Trimming took 1 base from V and 2 from J, leaving 7 bases between them. Germline values: CDR1 ENHRY, CDR2 SYGVKD. The CDR3 sequence is 14 residues long. The CDR3 bases are TGTGCCATCAGTGAGTTGCTAGACACAGATACGCAGTATTTT. Protein sequence: CAISELLDTDTQYF.

V gene TRBV7-3 combines with J gene TRBJ2-7; D uncertain. The end of the DNA is better explained by TRBJ2-5, so the J call may be wrong. In germline, CDR1 is SGHTA, CDR2 FQGTGA. This CDR3 has 13 amino acids. The CDR3, as DNA: TGTGCCAGCAGCTTAAGTAAAGGAGAGACCCAGTACTTC. It specifies CASSLSKGETQYF.

The CDR3 coding sequence is TGTGCCAGCAAGCGGGGAGCCCAAGAGACCCAGTACTTC. It yields the protein CASKRGAQETQYF. The rearrangement joins TRBV2 to TRBJ2-5; 7 nucleotides match TRBD2. CDR3 length: 13 residues. Germline V gives CDR1 SNHLY, CDR2 FYNNEI. J gave up 1 base and V 7 bases, and 3 bases lay outside the gene matches.

This chain connects TRBV7-2 to TRBJ2-3, with 10 bases that match TRBD2. The V gene end was trimmed by 4 bases and the J gene end by 6 bases; junction bases not matched to a gene: 13. Germline CDR1 and CDR2: SGHTA and FQGNSA. The CDR3 covers 17 residues. Here the CDR3 DNA reads TGTGCCAGCAGCTCCTCTTCTAGCGGGAGATCATTGGATACGCAGTATTTT. Its translation is CASSSSSSGRSLDTQYF.

This clonotype came up a few times. The chain combines TRBV27 with TRBJ1-4; D ambiguous. Germline V lookup: CDR1 MNHEY, CDR2 SMNVEV (reference sequence). This CDR3 has 14 amino acids. Trimming left V 5 bases short and J 3 bases short, with 10 bases between. The CDR3 DNA sequence: TGTGCCAGCAGTGTTAATGGTGCTAATGAAAAACTGTTTTTT. Its translation is CASSVNGANEKLFF. The full variable domain, its missing parts supplied by reference TRBV27 and TRBJ1-4, is EAQVTQNPRYLITVTGKKLTVTCSQNMNHEYMSWYRQDPGLGLRQIYYSMNVEVTDKGDVPEGYKVSRKEKRNFPLILESPSPNQTSLYFCASSVNGANEKLFFGSGTQLSVL.

The rearrangement joins TRBV5-8 to TRBJ2-7; D gene ambiguous. This CDR3 is built from 13 residues. The V and J ends lost 5 bases and 4 bases respectively, with 13 bases between them. Germline CDR1 reads SGHTS; CDR2 reads YDEGEE. CDR3 DNA sequence: TGTGCCAGCAGTACACCGTGGGCTTACGAGCAGTACTTC. Its protein product is CASSTPWAYEQYF. The whole variable domain, remainder taken from reference TRBV5-8 and TRBJ2-7, is EAGVTQSPTHLIKTRGQQATLRCSPISGHTSVYWYQQALGLGLQFLLWYDEGEERNRGNFPPRFSGRQFPNYSSELNVNALELEDSALYLCASSTPWAYEQYFGPGTRLTVT.

This chain links TRBV9 with TRBJ1-2, with 10 nucleotides matching TRBD1. The V gene end was trimmed by 3 bases and the J gene end by 0 bases; junction bases not matched to a gene: 5. This CDR3 is 16 amino acids long. The germline gives CDR1 SGDLS, CDR2 YYNGEE. CDR3 amino acids: CASSGYGTGANYGYTF. The CDR3 DNA reads as TGTGCCAGCAGCGGGTACGGGACAGGGGCTAACTATGGCTACACCTTC.

This clonotype has a handful of counts. The chain recombines TRBV6-5 with TRBJ2-3; D is perhaps TRBD1 (6 bases). Trimming removed 4 bases from V and 1 base from J, with 12 bases in between. CDR1 and CDR2 (germline): MNHEY, SVGAGI. The CDR3 loop spans 15 amino acids. The CDR3 here is CASSSGQTRTDTQYF. Written as DNA, the CDR3 is TGTGCCAGCAGTTCCGGACAGACGCGCACAGATACGCAGTATTTT.